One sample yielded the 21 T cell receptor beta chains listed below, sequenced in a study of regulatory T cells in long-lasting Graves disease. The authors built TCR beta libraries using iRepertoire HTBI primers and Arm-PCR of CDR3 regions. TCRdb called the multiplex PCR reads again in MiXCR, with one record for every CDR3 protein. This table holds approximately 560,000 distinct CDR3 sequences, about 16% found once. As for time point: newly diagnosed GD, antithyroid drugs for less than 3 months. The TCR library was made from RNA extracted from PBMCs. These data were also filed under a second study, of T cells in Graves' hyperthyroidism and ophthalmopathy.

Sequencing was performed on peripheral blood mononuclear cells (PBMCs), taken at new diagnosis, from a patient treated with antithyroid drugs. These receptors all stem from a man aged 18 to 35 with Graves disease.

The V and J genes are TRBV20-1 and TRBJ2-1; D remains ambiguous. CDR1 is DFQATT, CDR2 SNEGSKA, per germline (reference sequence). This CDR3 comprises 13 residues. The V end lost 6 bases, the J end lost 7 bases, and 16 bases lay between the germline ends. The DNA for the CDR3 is TGCAGTGCCCCCCAGGACCTCGGAAATGAGCAGTTCTTC. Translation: CSAPQDLGNEQFF.

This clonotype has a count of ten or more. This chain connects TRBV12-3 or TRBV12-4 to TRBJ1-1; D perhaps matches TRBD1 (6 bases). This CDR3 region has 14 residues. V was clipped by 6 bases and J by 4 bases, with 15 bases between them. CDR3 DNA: TGTGCCAGCAGCCCACACGGGGGCCCCACTGAAGCTTTCTTT. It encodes CASSPHGGPTEAFF.

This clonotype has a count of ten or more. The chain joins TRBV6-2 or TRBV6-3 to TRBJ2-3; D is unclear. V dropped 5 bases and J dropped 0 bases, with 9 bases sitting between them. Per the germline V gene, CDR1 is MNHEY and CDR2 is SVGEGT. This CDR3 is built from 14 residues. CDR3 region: CASSESQSTDTQYF. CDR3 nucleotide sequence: TGTGCCAGCAGTGAATCCCAAAGCACAGATACGCAGTATTTT.

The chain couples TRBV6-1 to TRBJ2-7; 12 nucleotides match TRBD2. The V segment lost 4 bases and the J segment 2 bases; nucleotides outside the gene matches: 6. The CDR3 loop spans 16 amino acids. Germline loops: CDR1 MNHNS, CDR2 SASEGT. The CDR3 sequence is CASSASRTSGAYEQYF. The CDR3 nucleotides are TGTGCCAGCAGTGCATCTCGGACTAGCGGGGCCTACGAGCAGTACTTC.

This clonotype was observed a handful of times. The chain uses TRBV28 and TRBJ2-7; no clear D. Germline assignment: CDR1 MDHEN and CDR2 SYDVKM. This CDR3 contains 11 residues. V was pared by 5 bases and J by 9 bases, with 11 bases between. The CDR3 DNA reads TGTGCCAGCAGTCCGCGGTTCGGGCAGTACTTC. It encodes CASSPRFGQYF. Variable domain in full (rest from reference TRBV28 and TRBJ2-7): DVKVTQSSRYLVKRTGEKVFLECVQDMDHENMFWYRQDPGLGLRLIYFSYDVKMKEKGDIPEGYSVSREKKERFSLILESASTNQTSMYLCASSPRFGQYFGPGTRLTVT.

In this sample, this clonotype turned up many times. The CDR3 loop reads CASGISLGFDYGYTF. CDR3 in DNA: TGTGCCAGCGGTATCTCCTTAGGGTTTGATTATGGCTACACCTTC. The chain combines TRBV28 with TRBJ1-2; D gene ambiguous. The ends were cut back, 8 bases at V and 5 bases at J, with 21 bases in the middle. In germline, CDR1 is MDHEN, CDR2 SYDVKM. The CDR3 totals 15 residues.

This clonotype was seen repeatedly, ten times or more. CDR3 residues: CASSPRGLQGPQPQHF. CDR3 nucleotide sequence: TGTGCCAGCAGTCCGAGGGGCCTACAGGGTCCCCAGCCCCAGCATTTT. This chain links TRBV28 with TRBJ1-5; D is perhaps TRBD1 (6 bases). V lost 5 bases and J 7 bases, leaving 21 bases between the germline ends. The CDR3 runs 16 residues. From germline, CDR1 is MDHEN and CDR2 SYDVKM.

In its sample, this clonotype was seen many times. The CDR3 loop is CASSRDRGGSNEQFF. The CDR3 DNA reads as TGTGCCAGCAGTCGGGACAGGGGCGGGTCCAATGAGCAGTTCTTC. The chain has TRBV2 and TRBJ2-1, with TRBD1 identical over 10 bases. This CDR3 has 15 residues. Looked up from germline, CDR1 is SNHLY and CDR2 is FYNNEI. Trimming cost V 5 bases and J 6 bases; bases outside gene matches: 7.

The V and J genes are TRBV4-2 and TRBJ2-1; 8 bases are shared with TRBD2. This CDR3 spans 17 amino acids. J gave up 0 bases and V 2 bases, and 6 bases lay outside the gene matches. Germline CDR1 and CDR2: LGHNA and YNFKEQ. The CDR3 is CASSQPRGGSSYNEQFF. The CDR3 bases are TGTGCCAGCAGCCAACCCCGGGGGGGGAGCTCCTACAATGAGCAGTTCTTC.

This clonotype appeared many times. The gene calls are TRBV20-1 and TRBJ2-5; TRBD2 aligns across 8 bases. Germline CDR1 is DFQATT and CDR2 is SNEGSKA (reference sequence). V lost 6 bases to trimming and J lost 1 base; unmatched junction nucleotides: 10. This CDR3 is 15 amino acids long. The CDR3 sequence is CSAAPLAAIQETQYF. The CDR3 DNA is TGCAGTGCCGCCCCACTAGCGGCTATCCAAGAGACCCAGTACTTC.

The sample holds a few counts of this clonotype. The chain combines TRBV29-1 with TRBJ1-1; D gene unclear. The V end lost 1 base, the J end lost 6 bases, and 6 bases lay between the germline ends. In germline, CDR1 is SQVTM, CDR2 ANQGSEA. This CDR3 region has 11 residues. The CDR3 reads CSVEGTAEAFF. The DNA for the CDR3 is TGCAGCGTTGAAGGTACGGCTGAAGCTTTCTTT.

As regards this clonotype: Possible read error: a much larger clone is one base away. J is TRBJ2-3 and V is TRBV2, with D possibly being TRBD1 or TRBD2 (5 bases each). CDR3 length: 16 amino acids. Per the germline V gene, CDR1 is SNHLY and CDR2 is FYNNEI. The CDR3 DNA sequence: TGTACCAGCAGGGACGGCATGAAGGGAGTGAGAGATACGCAGTATTTT. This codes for CTSRDGMKGVRDTQYF.

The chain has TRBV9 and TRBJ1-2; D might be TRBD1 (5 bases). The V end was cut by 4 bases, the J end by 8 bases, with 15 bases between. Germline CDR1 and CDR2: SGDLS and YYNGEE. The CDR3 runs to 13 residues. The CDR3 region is CASSPAQGRGYTF. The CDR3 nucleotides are TGTGCCAGCAGCCCGGCCCAGGGAAGGGGCTACACCTTC.

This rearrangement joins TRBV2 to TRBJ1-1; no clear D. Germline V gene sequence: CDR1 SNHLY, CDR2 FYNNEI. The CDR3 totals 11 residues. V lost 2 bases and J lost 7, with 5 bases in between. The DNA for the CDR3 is TGTGCCAGCAGTGAATCGGGTGAAGCTTTCTTT. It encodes CASSESGEAFF. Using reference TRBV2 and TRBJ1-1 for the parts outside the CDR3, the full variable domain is EPEVTQTPSHQVTQMGQEVILRCVPISNHLYFYWYRQILGQKVEFLVSFYNNEISEKSEIFDDQFSVERPDGSNFTLKIRSTKLEDSAMYFCASSESGEAFFGQGTRLTVV.

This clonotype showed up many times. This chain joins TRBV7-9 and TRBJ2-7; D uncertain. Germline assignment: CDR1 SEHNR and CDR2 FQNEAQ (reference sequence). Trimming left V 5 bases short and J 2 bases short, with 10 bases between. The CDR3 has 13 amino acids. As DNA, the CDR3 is TGTGCCAGCAGCCCTACAGATACCTACGAGCAGTACTTC. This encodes CASSPTDTYEQYF.

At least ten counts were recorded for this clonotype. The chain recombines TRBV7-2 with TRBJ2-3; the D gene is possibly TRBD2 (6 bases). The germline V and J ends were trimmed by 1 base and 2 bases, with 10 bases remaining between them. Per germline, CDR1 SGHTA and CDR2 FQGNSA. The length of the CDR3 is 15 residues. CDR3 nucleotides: TGTGCCAGCAGCTTAGGGGGAGGACCCACAGATACGCAGTATTTT. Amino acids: CASSLGGGPTDTQYF. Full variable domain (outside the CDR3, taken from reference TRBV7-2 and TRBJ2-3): GAGVSQSPSNKVTEKGKDVELRCDPISGHTALYWYRQSLGQGLEFLIYFQGNSAPDKSGLPSDRFSAERTGGSVSTLTIQRTQQEDSAVYLCASSLGGGPTDTQYFGPGTRLTVL.

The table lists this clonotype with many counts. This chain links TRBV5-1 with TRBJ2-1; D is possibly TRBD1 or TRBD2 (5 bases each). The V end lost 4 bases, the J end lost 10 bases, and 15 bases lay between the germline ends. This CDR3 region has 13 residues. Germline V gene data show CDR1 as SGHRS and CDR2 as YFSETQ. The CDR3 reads CASSSSEGNEQFF. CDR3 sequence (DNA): TGCGCCAGCAGCAGCTCCGAGGGGAACGAGCAGTTCTTC. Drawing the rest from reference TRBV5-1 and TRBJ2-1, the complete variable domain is KAGVTQTPRYLIKTRGQQVTLSCSPISGHRSVSWYQQTPGQGLQFLFEYFSETQRNKGNFPGRFSGRQFSNSRSEMNVSTLELGDSALYLCASSSSEGNEQFFGPGTRLTVL.

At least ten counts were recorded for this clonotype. Here the CDR3 DNA reads TGTGCCAGCAGCTTCCGGGGGCGCGAGCAGTACTTC. It is translated as CASSFRGREQYF. The chain uses TRBV7-2 and TRBJ2-7; D assignment may be TRBD1 or TRBD2 (6 bases each). Germline CDR1 is SGHTA and CDR2 is FQGNSA. V dropped 3 bases and J dropped 6 bases, with 9 bases sitting between them. The CDR3 contains 12 residues.

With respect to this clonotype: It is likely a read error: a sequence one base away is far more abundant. CDR3 coding DNA: TGCAGTGCTATGGGACTAGCGGGAGCTAACGAGCAGTACTTC. Protein sequence: CSAMGLAGANEQYF. V usage is TRBV20-1 and J usage is TRBJ2-7; 14 nucleotides align to TRBD2. The CDR3 runs to 14 residues. Germline loops: CDR1 DFQATT, CDR2 SNEGSKA (reference sequence). V shed 4 bases, J shed 5 bases, and the junction held 4 bases outside the gene matches.

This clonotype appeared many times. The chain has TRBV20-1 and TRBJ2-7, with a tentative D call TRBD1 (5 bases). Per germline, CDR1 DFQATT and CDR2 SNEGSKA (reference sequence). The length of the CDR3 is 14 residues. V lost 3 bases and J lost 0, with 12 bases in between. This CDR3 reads CSASGHSNSYEQYF. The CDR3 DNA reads TGCAGTGCTAGTGGACACTCGAACTCCTACGAGCAGTACTTC.

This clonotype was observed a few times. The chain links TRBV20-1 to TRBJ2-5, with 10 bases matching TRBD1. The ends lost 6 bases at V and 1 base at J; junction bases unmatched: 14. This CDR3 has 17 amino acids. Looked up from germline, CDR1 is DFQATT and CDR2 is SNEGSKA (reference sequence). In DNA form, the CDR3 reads TGCAGTGCCTCCGGGACAGGGGCCGCGGGGCGCCAAGAGACCCAGTACTTC. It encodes CSASGTGAAGRQETQYF.